This section outlines one T cell receptor (beta chain) sequence together with its context. This entry belongs to a study of control samples from healthy donors and cancer patients. This table comes from immunoSEQ multiplex PCR, and its TCRdb copy is limited to in-frame clones, with some not included. The sample contains around 150,000 clones, approximately 94% of which appear only once. V lost 2 bases, J lost 0 bases, and 6 bases lay in between. The CDR3 covers 14 residues. Germline V lookup: CDR1 KGHSH, CDR2 LQKENI. Source material: blood. This sequence was found in a woman in her 40s in good health. The chain employs TRBV18 and TRBJ2-3; D not resolved. CDR3 region: CASSPGRSTDTQYF. DNA of the CDR3: TGTGCCAGCTCACCAGGACGAAGCACAGATACGCAGTATTTT.